The 4 T cell receptor beta chains below come from one sample, sequenced in a study of control samples from healthy donors and cancer patients. Using immunoSEQ multiplex PCR, the repertoire was profiled, and TCRdb retains in-frame clones only, with some absent. The sample includes about 120,000 clones, 92% of them seen just once. Sequencing was done on a sample of blood. The source of these receptors is a woman in her forties or fifties in good health.

The chain's CDR3 is CASSLGMNTEAFF. The CDR3, as DNA: TGTGCCAGCAGCTTAGGTATGAACACTGAAGCTTTCTTT. The chain has TRBV13 and TRBJ1-1; D is ambiguous. Per germline, CDR1 PRHDT and CDR2 FYEKMQ (reference sequence). This CDR3 contains 13 residues. Deletions cut 0 bases from V and 0 bases from J, with 2 bases between.

The V and J genes are TRBV19 and TRBJ1-5; D is unresolved. Germline CDR1 LNHDA, CDR2 SQIVND (reference sequence). V gave up 3 bases and J gave up 2 bases, with 11 bases separating them. The CDR3 spans 15 residues. DNA of the CDR3: TGTGCCAGTAGTATCCGGGATGGGGGCAATCAGCCCCAGCATTTT. Amino acid sequence: CASSIRDGGNQPQHF.

This clone was counted a single time. The chain employs TRBV27 and TRBJ1-1; 7 bases align to TRBD1. Trimming removed 6 bases from V and 10 bases from J; junction bases left unmatched: 8. The CDR3 totals 12 residues. CDR1 is MNHEY and CDR2 is SMNVEV in the germline V gene (reference sequence). The CDR3 nucleotides are TGTGCCAGCAGGGACTCAGGGGGGGGAGCTTTCTTT. Protein: CASRDSGGGAFF.

The rearrangement joins TRBV9 to TRBJ2-1; 12 bases match TRBD2. V lost 3 bases and J lost 8; bases outside the gene matches: 9. The length of the CDR3 is 16 residues. Germline values: CDR1 SGDLS, CDR2 YYNGEE. The CDR3 region is CASSETTSGGGDEQFF. The CDR3 bases are TGTGCCAGCAGCGAAACGACTAGCGGGGGAGGGGATGAGCAGTTCTTC. Looking up the rest from reference TRBV9 and TRBJ2-1 gives the full variable domain: DSGVTQTPKHLITATGQRVTLRCSPRSGDLSVYWYQQSLDQGLQFLIQYYNGEERAKGNILERFSAQQFPDLHSELNLSSLELGDSALYFCASSETTSGGGDEQFFGPGTRLTVL.